A single sample gave rise to the 6 T cell receptor beta chains below, sequenced in a study of blood T cell repertoires in COVID-19. Profiled with immunoSEQ multiplex PCR; TCRdb holds only in-frame clones, not every one. This table holds around 300,000 clones, 75% to 90% found once. Sequenced material: PBMCs or T cells enriched from blood (not recorded which). The receptors shown here come from a man in his thirties or forties who had recovered from COVID-19.

J is TRBJ2-2 and V is TRBV5-6; 9 nucleotides line up with TRBD1. V gave up 8 bases and J gave up 7 bases; unmatched junction bases: 12. This CDR3 has 15 residues. The V gene's germline CDR1 is SGHDT and CDR2 YYEEEE. The CDR3 nucleotides are TGTGCCAGTTACATACAGGGGGCGCAGGACGGGGAGCTGTTTTTT. Protein sequence: CASYIQGAQDGELFF. The full variable domain, in which reference TRBV5-6 and TRBJ2-2 provide the parts outside the CDR3, is DAGVTQSPTHLIKTRGQQVTLRCSPKSGHDTVSWYQQALGQGPQFIFQYYEEEERQRGNFPDRFSGHQFPNYSSELNVNALLLGDSALYLCASYIQGAQDGELFFGEGSRLTVL.

The rearrangement uses TRBV2 and TRBJ2-2, with 8 bases lining up with TRBD2. V lost 6 bases, J lost 4 bases, and 7 bases stayed unmatched. Germline V lookup: CDR1 SNHLY, CDR2 FYNNEI. The CDR3 spans 15 residues. CDR3 residues: CASSLGGLVTGELFF. The CDR3 nucleotides read TGTGCCAGCAGCCTGGGGGGACTAGTCACCGGGGAGCTGTTTTTT.

The rearrangement uses TRBV5-8 and TRBJ1-3; D remains unclear. Germline lookup yields CDR1 SGHTS and CDR2 YDEGEE. Trimming pared 2 bases from V and 7 bases from J, leaving 13 bases between. The CDR3 totals 14 residues. The CDR3 DNA follows: TGTGCCAGCAGCTTAGAGATGATAGCGAACACCATATATTTT. Amino acid sequence: CASSLEMIANTIYF.

This chain uses TRBV19 with TRBJ1-2; D remains ambiguous. The germline gives CDR1 LNHDA, CDR2 SQIVND (reference sequence). This CDR3 region has 13 residues. The V and J ends lost 2 bases and 2 bases respectively, with 6 bases between them. CDR3: CASSIQNNYGYTF. The DNA of the CDR3 is TGTGCCAGTAGTATACAGAACAACTATGGCTACACCTTC.

The chain uses TRBV14 and TRBJ1-5; D may be TRBD1 (5 bases). This CDR3 spans 14 amino acids. CDR1 is SGHDN and CDR2 is FVKESK in the germline V gene. V was trimmed by 1 base and J by 7 bases, leaving 11 bases between them. For the CDR3, the DNA is TGTGCCAGCAGCCAAGGGCAGGGCGACCAGCCCCAGCATTTT. As protein: CASSQGQGDQPQHF.

The chain links TRBV6-1 to TRBJ2-1; a possible D gene is TRBD2 (5 bases). Germline CDR1 reads MNHNS; CDR2 reads SASEGT. CDR3 length: 18 amino acids. Trimming stripped 0 bases from V and 3 bases from J, with 18 bases between. In DNA, the CDR3 is TGTGCCAGCAGTGAAGCACGCTTCCAATCGGGGATCTACAATGAGCAGTTCTTC. It encodes CASSEARFQSGIYNEQFF.